This T cell receptor (beta chain) was identified during a study of CD8 T cells in Susac syndrome. RNA totalling about 0.45 to 1 ug underwent reverse transcription with random hexamers. MiXCR, applied by TCRdb to the immunoSEQ multiplex PCR reads, yields one record per CDR3 protein. In the table there are some 260,000 distinct CDR3 sequences, roughly 81% of which are singletons. V was clipped by 7 bases and J by 3 bases, with 13 bases between them. There are 14 residues in the CDR3. This chain links TRBV12-3 or TRBV12-4 with TRBJ1-5; D may be TRBD1 (5 bases). The receptor's source is a human donor with multiple sclerosis. Source material: CD8+ T cells from PBMCs. DNA of the CDR3: TGTGCCAGCACCACCGGGGACCTCAATCAGCCCCAGCATTTT. Protein sequence: CASTTGDLNQPQHF.